These 10 T cell receptor beta chains share one sample of origin, sequenced in a study of T cell responses to AZD1222 COVID-19 vaccine. Measured with immunoSEQ multiplex PCR; TCRdb has only the in-frame clones, and not every one. The profile shows under 70,000 clones, over 70% of them singletons. The sample consisted of peripheral blood, taken on day 0 of AZD1222 vaccination. All receptors come from an adult in good health.

The chain uses TRBV5-1 and TRBJ2-6; 7 positions agree with TRBD1. The CDR3 loop spans 15 amino acids. Unmatched junction bases numbered 3, after V lost 2 bases and J lost 4 bases. Germline loops: CDR1 SGHRS, CDR2 YFSETQ. CDR3 sequence reads: CASSFTGAGANVLTF. The DNA for the CDR3 is TGCGCCAGCAGCTTTACAGGGGCAGGGGCCAACGTCCTGACTTTC.

This chain uses TRBV9 with TRBJ2-7; 8 bases align to TRBD1. CDR1 is SGDLS, CDR2 YYNGEE, per germline. Trimming removed 0 bases from V and 4 bases from J; junction bases left unmatched: 3. The CDR3 spans 14 residues. The CDR3 is CASSVGTGRYEQYF. DNA of the CDR3: TGTGCCAGCAGCGTAGGGACAGGGAGATACGAGCAGTACTTC.

The J gene is TRBJ2-5, the V gene TRBV7-8; D ambiguous. The length of the CDR3 is 15 residues. Trimming stripped 0 bases from V and 5 bases from J, with 13 bases between. From germline, CDR1 is SGHVS and CDR2 FQNEAQ. The CDR3 sequence is CASSLAGRLGETQYF. As DNA, the CDR3 is TGTGCCAGCAGCTTAGCAGGCCGTCTTGGGGAGACCCAGTACTTC.

This chain connects TRBV2 to TRBJ1-1; D not resolved. The germline CDR1 and CDR2 sequences are SNHLY and FYNNEI. The CDR3 is made up of 13 amino acids. The germline V and J ends were trimmed by 4 bases and 4 bases, with 10 bases remaining between them. CDR3 amino acids: CASSGETLTEAFF. The CDR3 DNA reads TGTGCCAGCAGTGGAGAGACCCTCACTGAAGCTTTCTTT.

J is TRBJ1-2 and V is TRBV6-5; TRBD1 agrees at 7 bases. CDR3 length equals 14 residues. Germline V gene sequence: CDR1 MNHEY, CDR2 SVGAGI. V lost 6 bases, J lost 4 bases, and 8 bases stayed unmatched. In DNA form, the CDR3 reads TGTGCCAGCAGCCCACAGGGGAAAGGCTATGGCTACACCTTC. It translates to CASSPQGKGYGYTF.

The chain has TRBV7-2 and TRBJ2-2; D remains unclear. The CDR3 runs to 14 residues. Germline V gives CDR1 SGHTA, CDR2 FQGNSA. The V end lost 5 bases, the J end lost 8 bases, and 15 bases lay between the germline ends. In DNA form, the CDR3 reads TGTGCCAGCAGCCCCCGTAATCAAAAGGGGGAGCTGTTTTTT. It yields the protein CASSPRNQKGELFF.

The rearrangement joins TRBV7-9 to TRBJ1-4, with D possibly matching TRBD1 (6 bases). The CDR3 length is 15 residues. Trimming took off 1 base at V and 7 bases at J, with 13 bases between the two ends. The germline V gene has CDR1 SEHNR and CDR2 FQNEAQ (reference sequence). CDR3 in amino acids: CASSLVTGRGEKLFF. In nucleotides, the CDR3 is TGTGCCAGCAGCTTAGTCACAGGGCGAGGTGAAAAACTGTTTTTT.

J is TRBJ2-2 and V is TRBV4-1, with 10 nucleotides matching TRBD1. J gave up 7 bases and V 4 bases, and 3 bases lay outside the gene matches. Germline V lookup: CDR1 MGHRA, CDR2 YSYEKL. This CDR3 is built from 14 residues. In DNA form, the CDR3 reads TGCGCCAGCAGCCGGACAGGGGGGAGCGGGGAGCTGTTTTTT. Its translation: CASSRTGGSGELFF.

V usage is TRBV16 and J usage is TRBJ1-4; 7 bases fit TRBD1. Per germline, CDR1 KGHSY and CDR2 FQNENV. The CDR3 loop spans 16 amino acids. The V gene end was trimmed by 5 bases and the J gene end by 8 bases; junction bases not matched to a gene: 14. The CDR3 reads CASSIISGGGKEKLFF. The CDR3, as DNA: TGTGCCAGCAGCATCATTTCAGGGGGTGGAAAAGAAAAACTGTTTTTT. The variable domain in full, with the rest retrieved from reference TRBV16 and TRBJ1-4, is GEEVAQTPKHLVRGEGQKAKLYCAPIKGHSYVFWYQQVLKNEFKFLISFQNENVFDETGMPKERFSAKCLPNSPCSLEIQATKLEDSAVYFCASSIISGGGKEKLFFGSGTQLSVL.

V gene TRBV6-4 combines with J gene TRBJ2-1; the D gene could be TRBD1 or TRBD2 (5 bases each). Germline CDR1 reads MRHNA; CDR2 reads SNTAGT. The CDR3 extends over 15 amino acids. Trimming shortened V by 3 bases and J by 1 base, and 10 bases separated the two germline ends. CDR3 bases: TGTGCCAGCAGTGAGGCAGGGAGATCCTACAATGAGCAGTTCTTC. Translating gives CASSEAGRSYNEQFF.